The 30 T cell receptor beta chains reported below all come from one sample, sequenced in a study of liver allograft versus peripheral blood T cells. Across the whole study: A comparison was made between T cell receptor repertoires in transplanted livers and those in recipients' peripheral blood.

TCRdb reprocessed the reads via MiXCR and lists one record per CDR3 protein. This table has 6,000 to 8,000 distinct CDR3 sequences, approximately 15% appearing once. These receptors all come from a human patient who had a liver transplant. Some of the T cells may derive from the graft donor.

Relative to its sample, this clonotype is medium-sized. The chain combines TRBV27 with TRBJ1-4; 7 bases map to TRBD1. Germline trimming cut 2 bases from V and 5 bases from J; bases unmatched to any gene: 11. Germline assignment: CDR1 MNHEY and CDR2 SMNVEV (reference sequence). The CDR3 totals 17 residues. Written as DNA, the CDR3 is TGTGCCAGCAGTTTAGTCCCCCCGGGACAGTCGAATGAAAAACTGTTTTTT. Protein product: CASSLVPPGQSNEKLFF. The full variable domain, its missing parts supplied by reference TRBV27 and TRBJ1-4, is EAQVTQNPRYLITVTGKKLTVTCSQNMNHEYMSWYRQDPGLGLRQIYYSMNVEVTDKGDVPEGYKVSRKEKRNFPLILESPSPNQTSLYFCASSLVPPGQSNEKLFFGSGTQLSVL.

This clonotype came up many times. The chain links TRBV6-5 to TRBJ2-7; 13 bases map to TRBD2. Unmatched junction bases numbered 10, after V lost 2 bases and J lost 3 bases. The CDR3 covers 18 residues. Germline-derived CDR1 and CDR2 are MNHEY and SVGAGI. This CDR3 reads CASSYRMTSGGRIYEQYF. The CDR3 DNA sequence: TGTGCCAGCAGTTACCGGATGACTAGCGGGGGGAGAATCTACGAGCAGTACTTC.

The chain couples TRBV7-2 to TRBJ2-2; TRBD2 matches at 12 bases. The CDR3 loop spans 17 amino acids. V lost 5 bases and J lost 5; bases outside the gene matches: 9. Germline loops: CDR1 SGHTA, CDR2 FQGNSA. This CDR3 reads CASSPTLAGGLTGELFF. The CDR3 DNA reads TGTGCCAGCAGCCCGACACTAGCGGGGGGCCTAACCGGGGAGCTGTTTTTT.

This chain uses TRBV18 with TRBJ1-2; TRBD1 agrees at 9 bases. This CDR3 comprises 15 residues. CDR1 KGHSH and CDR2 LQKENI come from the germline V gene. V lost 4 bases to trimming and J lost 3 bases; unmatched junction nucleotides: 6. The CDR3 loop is CASSLPGQGDYGYTF. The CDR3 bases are TGTGCCAGCTCACTTCCGGGACAGGGAGACTATGGCTACACCTTC.

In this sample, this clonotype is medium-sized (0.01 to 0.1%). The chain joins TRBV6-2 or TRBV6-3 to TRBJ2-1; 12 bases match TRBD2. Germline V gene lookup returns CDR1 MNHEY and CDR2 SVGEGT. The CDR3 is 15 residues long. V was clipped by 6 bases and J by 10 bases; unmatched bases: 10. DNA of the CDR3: TGTGCCAGCAGCTCCGGGACTAGCGGGTCTCGAGAGCAGTTCTTC. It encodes CASSSGTSGSREQFF.

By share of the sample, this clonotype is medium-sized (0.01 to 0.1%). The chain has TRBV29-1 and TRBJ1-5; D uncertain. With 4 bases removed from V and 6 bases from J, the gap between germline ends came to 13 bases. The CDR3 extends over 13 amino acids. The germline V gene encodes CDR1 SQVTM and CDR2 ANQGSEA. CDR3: CSVVGIAGQPQHF. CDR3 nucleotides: TGCAGCGTTGTAGGAATAGCAGGTCAGCCCCAGCATTTT.

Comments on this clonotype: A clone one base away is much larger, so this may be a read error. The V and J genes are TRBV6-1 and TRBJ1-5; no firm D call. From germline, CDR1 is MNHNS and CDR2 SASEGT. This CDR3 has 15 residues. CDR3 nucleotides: TGTGCCTGCAGTTACTCCGGGATAGCAGATCAGCCCCAGCATTTT. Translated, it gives CACSYSGIADQPQHF.

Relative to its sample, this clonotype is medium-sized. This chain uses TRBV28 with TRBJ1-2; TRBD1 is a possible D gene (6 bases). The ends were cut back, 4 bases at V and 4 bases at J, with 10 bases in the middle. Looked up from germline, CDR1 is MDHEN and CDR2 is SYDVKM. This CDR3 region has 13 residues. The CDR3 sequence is CASSSTGIYGYTF. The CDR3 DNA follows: TGTGCCAGCAGTTCTACAGGGATCTATGGCTACACCTTC.

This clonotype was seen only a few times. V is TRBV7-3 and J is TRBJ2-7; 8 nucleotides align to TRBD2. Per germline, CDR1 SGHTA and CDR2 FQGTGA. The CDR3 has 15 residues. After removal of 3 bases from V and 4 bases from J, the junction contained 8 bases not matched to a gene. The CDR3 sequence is CASSFSGGSSYEQYF. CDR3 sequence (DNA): TGTGCCAGCAGCTTTTCGGGGGGGTCCTCATACGAGCAGTACTTC. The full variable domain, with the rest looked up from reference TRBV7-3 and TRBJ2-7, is GAGVSQTPSNKVTEKGKYVELRCDPISGHTALYWYRQSLGQGPEFLIYFQGTGAADDSGLPNDRFFAVRPEGSVSTLKIQRTERGDSAVYLCASSFSGGSSYEQYFGPGTRLTVT.

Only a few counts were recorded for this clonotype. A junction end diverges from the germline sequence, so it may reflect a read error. CDR3 DNA sequence: TGTGCCAGCAGCTTAGATATGGGGCAGGCCTTC. Translation gives CASSLDMGQAF. The V gene is TRBV7-9, the J gene TRBJ1-2, with a tentative D call TRBD1 (5 bases). There are 11 residues in the CDR3. Germline V gene lookup returns CDR1 SEHNR and CDR2 FQNEAQ (reference sequence).

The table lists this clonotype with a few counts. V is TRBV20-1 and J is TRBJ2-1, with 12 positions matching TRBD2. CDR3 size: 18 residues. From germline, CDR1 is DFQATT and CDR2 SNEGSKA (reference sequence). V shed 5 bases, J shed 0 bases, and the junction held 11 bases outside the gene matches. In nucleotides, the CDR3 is TGCAGTGCTTTTACTAGCGGGGGGCTCCAGAGCTCCTACAATGAGCAGTTCTTC. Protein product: CSAFTSGGLQSSYNEQFF.

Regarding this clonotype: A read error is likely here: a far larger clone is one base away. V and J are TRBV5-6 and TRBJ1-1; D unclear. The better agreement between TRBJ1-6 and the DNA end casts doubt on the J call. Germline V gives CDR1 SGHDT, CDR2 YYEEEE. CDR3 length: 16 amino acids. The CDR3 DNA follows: TGTGCCAGCAGCTTGGCCCCTGCAAGGGCAAATTCACTCCTCCACTTT. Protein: CASSLAPARANSLLHF.

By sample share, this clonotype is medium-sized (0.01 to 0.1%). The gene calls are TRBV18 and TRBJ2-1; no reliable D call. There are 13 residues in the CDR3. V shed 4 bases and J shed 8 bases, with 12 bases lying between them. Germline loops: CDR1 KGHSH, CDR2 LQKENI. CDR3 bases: TGTGCCAGCTCACGTTCGATTGCCGATGAGCAGTTCTTC. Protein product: CASSRSIADEQFF.

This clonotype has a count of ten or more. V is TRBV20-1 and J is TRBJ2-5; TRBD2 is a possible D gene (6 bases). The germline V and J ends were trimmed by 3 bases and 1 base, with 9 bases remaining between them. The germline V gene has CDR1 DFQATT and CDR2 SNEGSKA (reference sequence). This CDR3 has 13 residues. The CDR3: CSARRGLQETQYF. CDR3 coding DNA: TGCAGTGCTAGGCGGGGCCTCCAAGAGACCCAGTACTTC.

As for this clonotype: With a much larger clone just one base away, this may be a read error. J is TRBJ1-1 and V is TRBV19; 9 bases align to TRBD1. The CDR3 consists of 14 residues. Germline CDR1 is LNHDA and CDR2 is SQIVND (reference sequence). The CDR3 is CSSTPQGASTEAFF. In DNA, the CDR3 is TGTTCCAGTACCCCACAGGGGGCAAGCACTGAAGCTTTCTTT.

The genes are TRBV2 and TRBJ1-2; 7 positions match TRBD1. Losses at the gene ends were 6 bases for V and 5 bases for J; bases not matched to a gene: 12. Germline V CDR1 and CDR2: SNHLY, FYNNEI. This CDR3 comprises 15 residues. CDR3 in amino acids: CASRSPRQGPYGYTF. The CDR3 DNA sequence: TGTGCCAGCAGGAGTCCGAGACAGGGTCCTTATGGCTACACCTTC.

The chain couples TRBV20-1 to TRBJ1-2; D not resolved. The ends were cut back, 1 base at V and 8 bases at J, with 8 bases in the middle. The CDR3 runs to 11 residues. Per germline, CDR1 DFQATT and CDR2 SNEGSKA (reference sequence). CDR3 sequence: CSARGVWGYTF. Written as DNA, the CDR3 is TGCAGTGCTAGAGGGGTTTGGGGCTACACCTTC.

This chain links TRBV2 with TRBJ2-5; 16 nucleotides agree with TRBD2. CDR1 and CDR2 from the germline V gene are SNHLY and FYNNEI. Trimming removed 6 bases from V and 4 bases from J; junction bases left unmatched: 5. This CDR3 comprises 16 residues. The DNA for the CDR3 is TGTGCCAGCAGCGGGACTAGCGGGGGGGAGACAGAGACCCAGTACTTC. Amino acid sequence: CASSGTSGGETETQYF.

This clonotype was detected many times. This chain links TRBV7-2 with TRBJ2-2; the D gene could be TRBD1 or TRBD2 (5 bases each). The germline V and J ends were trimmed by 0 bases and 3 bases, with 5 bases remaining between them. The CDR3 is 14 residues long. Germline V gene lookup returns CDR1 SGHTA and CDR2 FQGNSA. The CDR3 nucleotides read TGTGCCAGCAGCTTAGCGGGGGACACCGGGGAGCTGTTTTTT. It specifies CASSLAGDTGELFF.

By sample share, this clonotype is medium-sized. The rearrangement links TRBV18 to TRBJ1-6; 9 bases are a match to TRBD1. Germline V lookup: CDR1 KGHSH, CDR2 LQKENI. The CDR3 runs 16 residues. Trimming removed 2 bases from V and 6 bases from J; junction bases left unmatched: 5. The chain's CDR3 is CASSPSWDRANSPLHF. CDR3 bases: TGTGCCAGCTCACCATCTTGGGACAGGGCTAATTCACCCCTCCACTTT.

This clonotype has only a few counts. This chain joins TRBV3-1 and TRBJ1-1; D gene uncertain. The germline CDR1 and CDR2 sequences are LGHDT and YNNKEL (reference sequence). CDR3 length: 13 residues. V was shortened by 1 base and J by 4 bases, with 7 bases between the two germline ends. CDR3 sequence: CASSQVEGTEAFF. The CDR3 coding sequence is TGTGCCAGCAGCCAAGTGGAAGGCACTGAAGCTTTCTTT.

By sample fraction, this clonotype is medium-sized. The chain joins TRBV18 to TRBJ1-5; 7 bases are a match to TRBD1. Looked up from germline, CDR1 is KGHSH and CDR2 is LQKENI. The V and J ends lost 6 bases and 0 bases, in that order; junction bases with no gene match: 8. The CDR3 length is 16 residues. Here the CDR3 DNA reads TGTGCCAGCTCCCGGGACAGCCCCCTTAGCAATCAGCCCCAGCATTTT. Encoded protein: CASSRDSPLSNQPQHF.

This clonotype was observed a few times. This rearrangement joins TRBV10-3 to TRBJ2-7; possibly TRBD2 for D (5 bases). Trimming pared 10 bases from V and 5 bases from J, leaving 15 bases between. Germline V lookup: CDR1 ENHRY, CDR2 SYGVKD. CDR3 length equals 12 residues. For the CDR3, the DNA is TGTGCCAGCGCAAGTAGGCGGGACGAGCAGTACTTC. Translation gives CASASRRDEQYF.

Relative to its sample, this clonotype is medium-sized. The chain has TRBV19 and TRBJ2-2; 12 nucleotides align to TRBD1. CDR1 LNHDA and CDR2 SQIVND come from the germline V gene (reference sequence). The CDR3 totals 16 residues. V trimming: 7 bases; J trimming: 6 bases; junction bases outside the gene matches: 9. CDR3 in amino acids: CASTLRDRGRSGELFF. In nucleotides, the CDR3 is TGTGCCAGTACCCTTCGGGACAGGGGGCGTTCCGGGGAGCTGTTTTTT.

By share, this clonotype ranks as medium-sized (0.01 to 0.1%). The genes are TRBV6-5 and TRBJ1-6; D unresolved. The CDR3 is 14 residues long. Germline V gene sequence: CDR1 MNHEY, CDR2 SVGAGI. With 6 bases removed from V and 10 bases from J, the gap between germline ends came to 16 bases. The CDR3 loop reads CASRSSGSTSPLHF. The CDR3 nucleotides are TGTGCCAGCAGGAGTTCGGGCTCCACCTCACCCCTCCACTTT.

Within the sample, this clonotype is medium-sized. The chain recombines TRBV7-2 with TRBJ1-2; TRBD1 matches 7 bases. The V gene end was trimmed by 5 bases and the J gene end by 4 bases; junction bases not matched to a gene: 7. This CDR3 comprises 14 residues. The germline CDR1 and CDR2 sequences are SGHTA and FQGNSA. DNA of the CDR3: TGTGCCAGCAGCCAAAGACAGGGTCCCTATGGCTACACCTTC. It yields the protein CASSQRQGPYGYTF.

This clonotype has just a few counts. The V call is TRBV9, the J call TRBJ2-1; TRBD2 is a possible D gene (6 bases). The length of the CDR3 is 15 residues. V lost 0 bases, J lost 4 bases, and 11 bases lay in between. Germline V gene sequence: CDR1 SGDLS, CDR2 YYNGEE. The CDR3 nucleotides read TGTGCCAGCAGCGTAGGCGCCGGGGGTTACAATGAGCAGTTCTTC. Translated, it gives CASSVGAGGYNEQFF.

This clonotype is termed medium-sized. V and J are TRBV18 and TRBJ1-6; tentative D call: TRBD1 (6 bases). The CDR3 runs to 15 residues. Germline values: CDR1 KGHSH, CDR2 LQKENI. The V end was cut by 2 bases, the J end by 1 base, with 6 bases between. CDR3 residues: CASSPTGSYNSPLHF. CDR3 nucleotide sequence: TGTGCCAGCTCACCAACAGGGTCCTATAATTCACCCCTCCACTTT.

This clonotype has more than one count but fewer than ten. CDR3 protein: CASSLIYEQYF. In DNA, the CDR3 is TGTGCCAGCAGCTTAATCTACGAGCAGTACTTC. The chain combines TRBV7-9 with TRBJ2-7; D is undetermined. CDR3 size: 11 residues. CDR1 and CDR2 (germline): SEHNR, FQNEAQ (reference sequence). V gave up 2 bases and J gave up 3 bases, with 2 bases separating them.

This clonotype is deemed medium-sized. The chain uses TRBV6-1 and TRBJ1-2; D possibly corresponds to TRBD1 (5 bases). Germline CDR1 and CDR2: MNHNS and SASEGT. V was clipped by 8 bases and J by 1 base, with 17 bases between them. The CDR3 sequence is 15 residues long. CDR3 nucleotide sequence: TGTGCCAGCCTCCCCGCGGGACCCCTTAACTATGGCTACACCTTC. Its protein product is CASLPAGPLNYGYTF.